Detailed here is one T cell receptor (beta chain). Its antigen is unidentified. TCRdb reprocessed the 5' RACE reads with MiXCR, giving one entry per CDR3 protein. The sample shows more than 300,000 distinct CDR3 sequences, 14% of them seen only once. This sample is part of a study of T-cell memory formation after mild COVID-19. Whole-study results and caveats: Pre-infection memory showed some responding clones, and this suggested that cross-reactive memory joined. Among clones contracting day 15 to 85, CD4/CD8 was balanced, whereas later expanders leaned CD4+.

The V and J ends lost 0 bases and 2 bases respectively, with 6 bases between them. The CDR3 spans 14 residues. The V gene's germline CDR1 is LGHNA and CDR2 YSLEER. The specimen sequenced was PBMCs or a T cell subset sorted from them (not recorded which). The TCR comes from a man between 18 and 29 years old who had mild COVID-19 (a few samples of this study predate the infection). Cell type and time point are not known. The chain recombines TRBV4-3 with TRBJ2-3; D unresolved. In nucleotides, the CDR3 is TGCGCCAGCAGCCAAGATTCAGTCACAGATACGCAGTATTTT. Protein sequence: CASSQDSVTDTQYF.